Below, 30 T cell receptor beta chains from the same sample are listed, as sequenced in a study of blood T cell repertoires in COVID-19. The assay was immunoSEQ multiplex PCR, and TCRdb's table has in-frame clones only and misses some. The table has approximately 200,000 clones, 70% to 90% seen once. Source material: PBMCs or T cells enriched from blood (not recorded which). The receptor set was obtained from a young man who had recovered from COVID-19.

The CDR3 DNA sequence: TGCGCCAGCAGCTCGATCCCCCGAAATGGTGAACTGGGCAGCCTCTACGAGCAGTACTTC. This encodes CASSSIPRNGELGSLYEQYF. The J gene is TRBJ2-7, the V gene TRBV5-1, with D hard to call. The CDR3 extends over 20 amino acids. Per the germline V gene, CDR1 is SGHRS and CDR2 is YFSETQ. The V and J ends lost 3 bases and 3 bases respectively, with 31 bases between them. Together with reference TRBV5-1 and TRBJ2-7, the CDR3 gives the full variable domain: KAGVTQTPRYLIKTRGQQVTLSCSPISGHRSVSWYQQTPGQGLQFLFEYFSETQRNKGNFPGRFSGRQFSNSRSEMNVSTLELGDSALYLCASSSIPRNGELGSLYEQYFGPGTRLTVT.

The count of this clone is one. The J gene is TRBJ2-1, the V gene TRBV5-1; 9 bases line up with TRBD1. The CDR3 is made up of 14 amino acids. The germline V gene encodes CDR1 SGHRS and CDR2 YFSETQ. Losses at the gene ends were 3 bases for V and 8 bases for J; bases not matched to a gene: 6. The CDR3 DNA sequence: TGCGCCAGCAGCTCCCGGACAGGGGAGGATGAGCAGTTCTTC. It yields the protein CASSSRTGEDEQFF.

This rearrangement joins TRBV2 to TRBJ1-5, with TRBD1 identical over 9 bases. The V and J ends lost 2 bases and 4 bases, in that order; junction bases with no gene match: 3. This CDR3 spans 15 amino acids. CDR1 is SNHLY, CDR2 FYNNEI, per germline. Here the CDR3 reads CASSENGQGNQPQHF. DNA of the CDR3: TGTGCCAGCAGTGAAAACGGACAGGGGAATCAGCCCCAGCATTTT.

The chain recombines TRBV6-6 with TRBJ1-3; 8 bases agree with TRBD1. The CDR3 is 17 amino acids. The V gene end was trimmed by 5 bases and the J gene end by 3 bases; junction bases not matched to a gene: 12. From germline, CDR1 is MNHNY and CDR2 SVGAGI (reference sequence). CDR3 loop: CASSRSRQGNYGNTIYF. CDR3 sequence (DNA): TGTGCCAGCAGTCGCTCTCGACAGGGGAACTATGGAAACACCATATATTTT.

V and J are TRBV7-2 and TRBJ2-3, with 7 positions matching TRBD2. V dropped 5 bases and J dropped 0; count of bases not matched to a gene: 5. Germline V gene sequence: CDR1 SGHTA, CDR2 FQGNSA. CDR3 length: 15 amino acids. DNA of the CDR3: TGTGCCAGCAGCCATGGACTAGAGAGCACAGATACGCAGTATTTT. It yields the protein CASSHGLESTDTQYF.

The chain has TRBV19 and TRBJ2-5; TRBD2 matches 11 bases. The trim removed 3 bases at V and 4 bases at J, leaving 4 bases unmatched. CDR3 length equals 15 residues. CDR1 is LNHDA, CDR2 SQIVND, per germline (reference sequence). The CDR3 DNA sequence: TGTGCCAGTAGTATGTTGGGGACTAGCGGAGAGACCCAGTACTTC. Protein sequence: CASSMLGTSGETQYF.

The V and J genes are TRBV9 and TRBJ1-3, with 9 bases fitting TRBD1. The CDR3 totals 16 residues. Trimming took 3 bases from V and 1 from J; bases not matched to a gene: 5. Germline CDR1 is SGDLS and CDR2 is YYNGEE. CDR3: CASSGGQGSSGNTIYF. The CDR3 region has the DNA TGTGCCAGCAGCGGCGGACAGGGGTCTTCTGGAAACACCATATATTTT.

This clone was observed a handful of times. The chain has TRBV9 and TRBJ1-3; D not certain. The CDR3 contains 14 residues. The germline CDR1 and CDR2 sequences are SGDLS and YYNGEE. Trimming left V 3 bases short and J 2 bases short, with 9 bases between. DNA of the CDR3: TGTGCCAGCAGCGGCACGGCGGCTGGAAACACCATATATTTT. Its protein product is CASSGTAAGNTIYF.

The rearrangement joins TRBV9 to TRBJ1-1, with TRBD1 as a possible D gene (6 bases). Germline CDR1 reads SGDLS; CDR2 reads YYNGEE. V gave up 0 bases and J gave up 1 base, with 13 bases separating them. The CDR3 is made up of 16 amino acids. The CDR3 DNA reads as TGTGCCAGCAGCGTAGCCCCACAGGGAGCGAACACTGAAGCTTTCTTT. Its protein is CASSVAPQGANTEAFF. Variable domain in full (rest from reference TRBV9 and TRBJ1-1): DSGVTQTPKHLITATGQRVTLRCSPRSGDLSVYWYQQSLDQGLQFLIQYYNGEERAKGNILERFSAQQFPDLHSELNLSSLELGDSALYFCASSVAPQGANTEAFFGQGTRLTVV.

The chain recombines TRBV7-9 with TRBJ1-6; possibly TRBD1 for D (6 bases). The CDR3 runs to 14 residues. CDR1 is SEHNR, CDR2 FQNEAQ, per germline (reference sequence). V was cut by 2 bases and J by 9 bases, with 11 bases left in between. The CDR3 region is CASSLRTGFSPLHF. DNA for the CDR3: TGTGCCAGCAGCTTAAGAACAGGGTTTTCACCCCTCCACTTT.

The chain couples TRBV15 to TRBJ1-2, with 7 bases aligning to TRBD1. CDR3 length equals 14 residues. CDR1 is LNHNV and CDR2 is YYDKDF in the germline V gene (reference sequence). V dropped 4 bases and J dropped 4; count of bases not matched to a gene: 6. The CDR3 protein is CATSTLGDSYGYTF. The DNA for the CDR3 is TGTGCCACCAGCACCCTCGGGGACAGCTATGGCTACACCTTC. The variable domain in full, with the rest retrieved from reference TRBV15 and TRBJ1-2, is DAMVIQNPRYQVTQFGKPVTLSCSQTLNHNVMYWYQQKSSQAPKLLFHYYDKDFNNEADTPDNFQSRRPNTSFCFLDIRSPGLGDTAMYLCATSTLGDSYGYTFGSGTRLTVV.

The chain employs TRBV29-1 and TRBJ1-2; D is uncertain. The CDR3 has 13 residues. Trimming took off 3 bases at V and 2 bases at J, with 10 bases between the two ends. CDR1 and CDR2 (germline): SQVTM, ANQGSEA. Here the CDR3 DNA reads TGCAGCGTTGAGGCGGAGGACAACTATGGCTACACCTTC. It encodes CSVEAEDNYGYTF.

V is TRBV18 and J is TRBJ2-7, with D perhaps TRBD1 (6 bases). The V and J ends lost 3 bases and 0 bases respectively, with 6 bases between them. This CDR3 spans 13 amino acids. Germline V lookup: CDR1 KGHSH, CDR2 LQKENI. The CDR3 loop is CASSPDSSYEQYF. As DNA, the CDR3 is TGTGCCAGCTCACCGGACAGCTCCTACGAGCAGTACTTC.

This clone showed up just once. V and J are TRBV4-3 and TRBJ2-7, with a weak D call TRBD2 (6 bases). V lost 4 bases and J lost 0, with 13 bases in between. The CDR3 is 15 amino acids. CDR1 is LGHNA and CDR2 is YSLEER in the germline V gene. The CDR3 DNA sequence: TGCGCCAGCAGCCTCGCTCGGGAGCCCTCCTACGAGCAGTACTTC. This encodes CASSLAREPSYEQYF.

This clone occurred a few times. The chain joins TRBV19 to TRBJ2-7, with 8 positions matching TRBD2. CDR1 is LNHDA, CDR2 SQIVND, per germline (reference sequence). The CDR3 is 15 amino acids. After removal of 4 bases from V and 6 bases from J, the junction contained 11 bases not matched to a gene. The chain's CDR3 is CASSTKVAGRGEQYF. The CDR3 bases are TGTGCCAGTAGTACGAAGGTAGCGGGACGTGGCGAGCAGTACTTC.

The genes are TRBV5-1 and TRBJ1-1; D perhaps matches TRBD1 (5 bases). Germline loops: CDR1 SGHRS, CDR2 YFSETQ. Trimming cost V 3 bases and J 1 base, with 19 bases left between them. The CDR3 contains 17 residues. This CDR3 is CASSWGRTGTGNTEAFF. The CDR3 nucleotides are TGCGCCAGCAGCTGGGGGAGAACCGGGACTGGGAACACTGAAGCTTTCTTT.

The chain joins TRBV6-5 to TRBJ2-5, with 12 bases that match TRBD2. The germline V gene has CDR1 MNHEY and CDR2 SVGAGI. The CDR3 runs to 15 residues. J gave up 4 bases and V 4 bases, and 4 bases lay outside the gene matches. CDR3 in DNA: TGTGCCAGCAGTTTCGCTAGCGGGGGGGCAGAGACCCAGTACTTC. Its translation: CASSFASGGAETQYF.

V gene TRBV4-3 combines with J gene TRBJ1-2; 7 bases are a match to TRBD1. The V segment lost 4 bases and the J segment 0 bases; nucleotides outside the gene matches: 8. This CDR3 is 16 amino acids long. Germline V gives CDR1 LGHNA, CDR2 YSLEER. CDR3 in amino acids: CASSPRTGPSNYGYTF. The CDR3 DNA reads as TGCGCCAGCAGCCCCCGGACAGGACCCTCTAACTATGGCTACACCTTC.

V is TRBV9 and J is TRBJ2-7; D gene ambiguous. The V end was cut by 0 bases, the J end by 4 bases, with 11 bases between. Germline assignment: CDR1 SGDLS and CDR2 YYNGEE. The CDR3 extends over 14 amino acids. CDR3: CASSVDAAAYEQYF. The CDR3 coding sequence is TGTGCCAGCAGCGTAGATGCGGCAGCTTACGAGCAGTACTTC.

The chain recombines TRBV9 with TRBJ1-3; 7 nucleotides line up with TRBD1. Germline V gives CDR1 SGDLS, CDR2 YYNGEE. The trim removed 5 bases at V and 2 bases at J, leaving 4 bases unmatched. The CDR3 runs 14 residues. The CDR3 DNA reads TGTGCCAGCAGTCCCCAGGGGGCTGGAAACACCATATATTTT. This translates into CASSPQGAGNTIYF.

V usage is TRBV5-6 and J usage is TRBJ1-2, with 7 bases lining up with TRBD1. The CDR3 runs to 15 residues. Per germline, CDR1 SGHDT and CDR2 YYEEEE. With V trimmed by 0 bases and J by 2 bases, 4 bases remained unmatched. For the CDR3, the DNA is TGTGCCAGCAGCTTGGATCCAGGGGGAAACTATGGCTACACCTTC. The encoded protein is CASSLDPGGNYGYTF.

The chain joins TRBV11-2 to TRBJ1-2; weak D call: TRBD1 (5 bases). This CDR3 region has 14 residues. V lost 0 bases to trimming and J lost 8 bases, with 13 bases between them. From germline, CDR1 is SGHAT and CDR2 FQNNGV. This chain's CDR3 is CASSLDPGVSGYTF. CDR3 bases: TGTGCCAGCAGCTTAGATCCGGGGGTCTCGGGCTACACCTTC.

V gene TRBV19 combines with J gene TRBJ2-7, with 8 bases identical to TRBD2. CDR3 length equals 14 residues. CDR1 and CDR2 from the germline V gene are LNHDA and SQIVND (reference sequence). The J segment lost 4 bases and the V segment lost 2 bases, leaving 4 bases of the junction unmatched. The CDR3 region has the DNA TGTGCCAGTAGTATACGGGAGGGTTGGTACGAGCAGTACTTC. This codes for CASSIREGWYEQYF.

The rearrangement uses TRBV30 and TRBJ2-1, with 7 bases fitting TRBD2. CDR3 size: 13 residues. Trimming at V came to 1 base and at J to 7 bases, leaving 4 bases not matched to a gene. Per the germline V gene, CDR1 is GTSNPN and CDR2 is SVGIG (reference sequence). CDR3: CAWSEAGYNEQFF. The CDR3 bases are TGTGCCTGGAGTGAAGCGGGGTATAATGAGCAGTTCTTC.

The chain couples TRBV4-2 to TRBJ2-1; D gene unclear. The germline V gene has CDR1 LGHNA and CDR2 YNFKEQ. The CDR3 is made up of 13 amino acids. The V end was cut by 0 bases, the J end by 7 bases, with 7 bases between. The CDR3 sequence: CASSQEFSNEQFF. The DNA for the CDR3 is TGTGCCAGCAGCCAAGAATTCAGTAATGAGCAGTTCTTC.

This clone was seen a single time. The V and J genes are TRBV28 and TRBJ2-1; weak D call: TRBD1 (5 bases). Trimming stripped 6 bases from V and 4 bases from J, with 16 bases between. CDR1 is MDHEN and CDR2 is SYDVKM in the germline V gene. This CDR3 has 15 amino acids. The CDR3 spells CASRPLRGKYNEQFF. The CDR3 coding sequence is TGTGCCAGCAGACCCTTAAGGGGAAAGTACAATGAGCAGTTCTTC.

The table lists this clone with a few counts. The chain combines TRBV24-1 with TRBJ1-4; D perhaps matches TRBD1 (6 bases). The ends were cut back, 4 bases at V and 14 bases at J, with 10 bases in the middle. The germline V gene has CDR1 KGHDR and CDR2 SFDVKD. The CDR3 sequence is 11 residues long. The CDR3 protein is CATSEDRRLFF. As DNA, the CDR3 is TGTGCCACCAGTGAAGACAGGCGTCTGTTTTTT.

V and J are TRBV9 and TRBJ1-6, with 9 bases matching TRBD1. There are 15 residues in the CDR3. The V and J ends lost 0 bases and 10 bases, in that order; junction bases with no gene match: 5. Per germline, CDR1 SGDLS and CDR2 YYNGEE. The CDR3 nucleotides are TGTGCCAGCAGCGTAGACATGACAGGGGGGTCACCCCTCCACTTT. Translating it yields CASSVDMTGGSPLHF.

The gene calls are TRBV25-1 and TRBJ1-1; 7 bases fit TRBD1. This CDR3 is 15 amino acids long. The V gene end was trimmed by 5 bases and the J gene end by 5 bases; junction bases not matched to a gene: 11. The V gene's germline CDR1 is MGHDK and CDR2 SYGVNS. CDR3 DNA: TGTGCCAGCAGTTCCACCCCAGGGGGAGATACTGAAGCTTTCTTT. Translated, it gives CASSSTPGGDTEAFF. Full variable domain (rest looked up from reference TRBV25-1 and TRBJ1-1): EADIYQTPRYLVIGTGKKITLECSQTMGHDKMYWYQQDPGMELHLIHYSYGVNSTEKGDLSSESTVSRIRTEHFPLTLESARPSHTSQYLCASSSTPGGDTEAFFGQGTRLTVV.

The chain couples TRBV28 to TRBJ1-1; 9 bases map to TRBD1. This CDR3 has 14 amino acids. With V trimmed by 7 bases and J by 4 bases, 7 bases remained unmatched. Germline loops: CDR1 MDHEN, CDR2 SYDVKM. CDR3 protein: CASTRTGATTEAFF. CDR3 bases: TGTGCCAGCACCCGGACAGGGGCGACCACTGAAGCTTTCTTT.